The clone carrying this T cell receptor (beta chain) was seen a few times. TCR beta CDR3 regions were amplified from RNA. The HTBI primer set served for first-round RT-PCR of the TCR CDR3. TCRdb used MiXCR to reprocess the multiplex PCR reads, holding one entry per CDR3 protein. Of 600,000 to 850,000 distinct CDR3 sequences in the sample, roughly a sixth were seen once. The sample is drawn from a study of T cells in Graves' hyperthyroidism and ophthalmopathy. Germline lookup yields CDR1 ENHRY and CDR2 SYGVKD. There are 16 residues in the CDR3. Losses at the gene ends were 10 bases for V and 8 bases for J; bases not matched to a gene: 19.

This TCR derives from a woman aged 50 to 60 with Graves' hyperthyroidism that later progressed to Graves' ophthalmopathy. The sequenced sample consisted of blood. The chain combines TRBV10-3 with TRBJ1-2; 10 bases agree with TRBD1. This chain's CDR3 is CASRGSGTGERGGYTF. CDR3 coding DNA: TGTGCCAGCAGGGGTTCCGGGACAGGGGAACGCGGGGGCTACACCTTC.